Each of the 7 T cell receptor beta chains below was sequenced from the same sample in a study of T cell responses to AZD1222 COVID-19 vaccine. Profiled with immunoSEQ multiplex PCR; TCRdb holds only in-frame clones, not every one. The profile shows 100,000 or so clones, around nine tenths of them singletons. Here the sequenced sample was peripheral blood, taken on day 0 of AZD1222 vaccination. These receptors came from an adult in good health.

CDR3 sequence (DNA): TGTGCCAGCAGTGTCAACAGGGGCGTGGGAAACACCATATATTTT. The encoded protein is CASSVNRGVGNTIYF. The chain combines TRBV2 with TRBJ1-3, with 7 bases fitting TRBD1. This CDR3 is built from 15 residues. V lost 4 bases, J lost 4 bases, and 7 bases stayed unmatched. Per germline, CDR1 SNHLY and CDR2 FYNNEI.

DNA for the CDR3: TGTGCCAGCAGTCCTGACAGGGGGCGCCCCACTGAAGCTTTCTTT. Protein sequence: CASSPDRGRPTEAFF. The chain is built from TRBV6-5 and TRBJ1-1, with 10 nucleotides matching TRBD1. The germline V gene encodes CDR1 MNHEY and CDR2 SVGAGI. The CDR3 extends over 15 amino acids. Unmatched junction bases numbered 7, after V lost 5 bases and J lost 4 bases.

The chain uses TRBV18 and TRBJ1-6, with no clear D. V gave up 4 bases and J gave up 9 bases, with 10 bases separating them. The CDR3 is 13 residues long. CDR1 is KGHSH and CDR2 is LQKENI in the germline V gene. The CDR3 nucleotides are TGTGCCAGCTCACTAGACACGGGTTCACCCCTCCACTTT. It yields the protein CASSLDTGSPLHF. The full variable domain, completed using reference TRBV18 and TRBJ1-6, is NAGVMQNPRHLVRRRGQEARLRCSPMKGHSHVYWYRQLPEEGLKFMVYLQKENIIDESGMPKERFSAEFPKEGPSILRIQQVVRGDSAAYFCASSLDTGSPLHFGNGTRLTVT.

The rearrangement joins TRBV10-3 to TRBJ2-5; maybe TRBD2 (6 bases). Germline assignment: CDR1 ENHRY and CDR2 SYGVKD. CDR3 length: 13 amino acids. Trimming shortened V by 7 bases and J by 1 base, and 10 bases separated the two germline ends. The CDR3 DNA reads TGTGCCATCAAGGACTACATCCAAGAGACCCAGTACTTC. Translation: CAIKDYIQETQYF.

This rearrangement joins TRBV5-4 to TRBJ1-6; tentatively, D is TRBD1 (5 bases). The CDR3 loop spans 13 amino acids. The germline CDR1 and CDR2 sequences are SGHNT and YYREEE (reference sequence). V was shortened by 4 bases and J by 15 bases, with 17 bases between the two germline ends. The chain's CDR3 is CASSPPDIQVLHF. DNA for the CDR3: TGTGCCAGCAGCCCCCCTGATATACAGGTCCTCCACTTT.

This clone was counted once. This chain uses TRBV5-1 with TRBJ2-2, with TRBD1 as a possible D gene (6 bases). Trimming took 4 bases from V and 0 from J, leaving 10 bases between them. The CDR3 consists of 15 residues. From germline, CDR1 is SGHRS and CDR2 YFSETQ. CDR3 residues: CASSEGTTNTGELFF. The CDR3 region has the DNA TGCGCCAGCAGCGAGGGGACAACGAACACCGGGGAGCTGTTTTTT.

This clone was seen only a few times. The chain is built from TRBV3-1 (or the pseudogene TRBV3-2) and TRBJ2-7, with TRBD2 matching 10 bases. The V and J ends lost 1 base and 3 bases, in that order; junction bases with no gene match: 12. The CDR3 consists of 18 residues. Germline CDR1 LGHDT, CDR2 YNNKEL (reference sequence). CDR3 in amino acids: CASSQAASGGSHIYEQYF. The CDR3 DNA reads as TGTGCCAGCAGCCAAGCGGCTAGCGGGGGCTCCCATATCTACGAGCAGTACTTC.